This TCR beta chain comes out of a study of cytomegalovirus exposure and HLA in healthy donors. General study findings and limits: Reports indicated that the classifier achieved high specificity and sensitivity in diagnosing cytomegalovirus status.

Germline V CDR1 and CDR2: SGHDT, YYEEEE. Trimming took off 1 base at V and 7 bases at J, with 8 bases between the two ends. The CDR3 loop spans 12 amino acids. 13 Jbeta primers and 60 Vbeta primers were used for the PCR. TCRdb's copy holds only in-frame clones and misses some; the assay was immunoSEQ multiplex PCR. The sample yields 190,000 or so clones, around three quarters seen once. Healthy individuals who donated bone marrow served as the donors. Notes on this clone: The antigen remains unidentified.

Specimen: PBMCs. The receptor's source is a boy between 10 and 17 years old in good health and CMV-seronegative. V is TRBV5-6 and J is TRBJ1-1; D gene unclear. The CDR3 nucleotides read TGTGCCAGCAGCTTGCTTGTAAATGAAGCTTTCTTT. This codes for CASSLLVNEAFF.